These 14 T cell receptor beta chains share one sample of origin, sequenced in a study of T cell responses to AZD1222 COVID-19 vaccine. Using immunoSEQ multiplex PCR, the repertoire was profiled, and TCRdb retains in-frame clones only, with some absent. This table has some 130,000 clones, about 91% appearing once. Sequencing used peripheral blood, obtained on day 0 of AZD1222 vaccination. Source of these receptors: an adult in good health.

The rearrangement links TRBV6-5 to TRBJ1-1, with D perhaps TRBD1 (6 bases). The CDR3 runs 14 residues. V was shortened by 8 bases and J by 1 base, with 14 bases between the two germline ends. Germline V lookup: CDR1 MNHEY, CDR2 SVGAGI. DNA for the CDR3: TGTGCCAGCGGCCGTTACAGGGAGAACACTGAAGCTTTCTTT. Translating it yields CASGRYRENTEAFF.

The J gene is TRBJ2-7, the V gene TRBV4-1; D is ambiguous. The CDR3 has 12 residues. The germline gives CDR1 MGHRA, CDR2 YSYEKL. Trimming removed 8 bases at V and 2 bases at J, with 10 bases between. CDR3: CASSRLPYEQYF. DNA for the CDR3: TGCGCCAGCTCACGTCTGCCCTACGAGCAGTACTTC.

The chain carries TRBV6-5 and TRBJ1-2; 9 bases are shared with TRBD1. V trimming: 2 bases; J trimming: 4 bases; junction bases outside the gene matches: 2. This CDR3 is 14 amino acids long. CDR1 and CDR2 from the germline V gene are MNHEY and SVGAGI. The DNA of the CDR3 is TGTGCCAGCAGTTACCTGGGACAGGGCTATGGCTACACCTTC. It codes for CASSYLGQGYGYTF.

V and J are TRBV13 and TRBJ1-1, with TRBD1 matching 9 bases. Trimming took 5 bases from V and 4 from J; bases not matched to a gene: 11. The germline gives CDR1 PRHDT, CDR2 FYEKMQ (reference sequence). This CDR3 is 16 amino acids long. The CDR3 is CASSRHSGQGSTEAFF. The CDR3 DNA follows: TGTGCCAGCAGCCGACACTCGGGACAGGGAAGCACTGAAGCTTTCTTT.

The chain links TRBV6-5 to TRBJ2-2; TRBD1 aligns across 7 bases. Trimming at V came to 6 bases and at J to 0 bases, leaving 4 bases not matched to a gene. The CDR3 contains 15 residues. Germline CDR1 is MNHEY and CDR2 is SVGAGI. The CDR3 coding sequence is TGTGCCAGCAGCAAAGACAGGGCGAACACCGGGGAGCTGTTTTTT. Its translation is CASSKDRANTGELFF.

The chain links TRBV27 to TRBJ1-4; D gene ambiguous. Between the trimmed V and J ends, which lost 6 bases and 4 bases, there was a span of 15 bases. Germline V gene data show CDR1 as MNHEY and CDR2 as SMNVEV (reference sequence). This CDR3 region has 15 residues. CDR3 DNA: TGTGCCAGCAGGCCTCGTCAGAGTTATAATGAAAAACTGTTTTTT. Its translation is CASRPRQSYNEKLFF. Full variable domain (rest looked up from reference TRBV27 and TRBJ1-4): EAQVTQNPRYLITVTGKKLTVTCSQNMNHEYMSWYRQDPGLGLRQIYYSMNVEVTDKGDVPEGYKVSRKEKRNFPLILESPSPNQTSLYFCASRPRQSYNEKLFFGSGTQLSVL.

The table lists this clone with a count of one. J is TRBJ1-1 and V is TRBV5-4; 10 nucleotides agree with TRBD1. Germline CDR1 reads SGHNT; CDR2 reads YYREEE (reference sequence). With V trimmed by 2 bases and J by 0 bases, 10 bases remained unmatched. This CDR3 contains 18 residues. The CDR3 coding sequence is TGTGCCAGCAGCTTTTGGACCGGACAGGGGGGTATGAACACTGAAGCTTTCTTT. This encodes CASSFWTGQGGMNTEAFF. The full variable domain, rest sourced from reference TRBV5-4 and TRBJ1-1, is ETGVTQSPTHLIKTRGQQVTLRCSSQSGHNTVSWYQQALGQGPQFIFQYYREEENGRGNFPPRFSGLQFPNYSSELNVNALELDDSALYLCASSFWTGQGGMNTEAFFGQGTRLTVV.

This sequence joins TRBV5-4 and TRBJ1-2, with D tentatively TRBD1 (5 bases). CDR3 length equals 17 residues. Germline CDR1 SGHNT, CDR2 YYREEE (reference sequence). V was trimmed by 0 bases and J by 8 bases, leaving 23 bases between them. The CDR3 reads CASSLAPAGLIFRGYTF. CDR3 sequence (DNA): TGTGCCAGCAGCTTGGCCCCCGCAGGGCTGATTTTTAGGGGCTACACCTTC.

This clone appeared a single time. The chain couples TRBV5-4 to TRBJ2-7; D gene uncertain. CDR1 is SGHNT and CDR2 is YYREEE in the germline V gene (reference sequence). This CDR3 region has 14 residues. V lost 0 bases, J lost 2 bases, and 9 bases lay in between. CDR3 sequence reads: CASSLVGLTYEQYF. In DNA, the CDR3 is TGTGCCAGCAGCTTGGTGGGGTTGACCTACGAGCAGTACTTC.

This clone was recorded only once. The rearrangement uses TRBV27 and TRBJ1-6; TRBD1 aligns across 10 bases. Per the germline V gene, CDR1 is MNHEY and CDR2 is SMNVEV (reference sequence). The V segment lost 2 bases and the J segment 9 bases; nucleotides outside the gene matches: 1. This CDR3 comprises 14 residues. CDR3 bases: TGTGCCAGCAGTTTAGGACAGGGGGGTTCACCCCTCCACTTT. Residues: CASSLGQGGSPLHF.

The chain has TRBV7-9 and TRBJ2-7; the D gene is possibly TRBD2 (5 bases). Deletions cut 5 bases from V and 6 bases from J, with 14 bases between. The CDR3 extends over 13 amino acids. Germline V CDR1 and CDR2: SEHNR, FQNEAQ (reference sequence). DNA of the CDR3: TGTGCCAGCAGCGGCCAAGGAGGCGGCGAGCAGTACTTC. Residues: CASSGQGGGEQYF. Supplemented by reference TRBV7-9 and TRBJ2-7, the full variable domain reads DTGVSQNPRHKITKRGQNVTFRCDPISEHNRLYWYRQTLGQGPEFLTYFQNEAQLEKSRLLSDRFSAERPKGSFSTLEIQRTEQGDSAMYLCASSGQGGGEQYFGPGTRLTVT.

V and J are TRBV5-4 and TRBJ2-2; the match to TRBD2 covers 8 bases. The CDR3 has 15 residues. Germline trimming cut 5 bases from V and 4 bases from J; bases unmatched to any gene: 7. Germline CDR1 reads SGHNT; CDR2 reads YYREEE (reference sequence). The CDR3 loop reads CASRDAGTSTGELFF. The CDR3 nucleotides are TGTGCCAGCAGGGACGCCGGGACTAGCACCGGGGAGCTGTTTTTT. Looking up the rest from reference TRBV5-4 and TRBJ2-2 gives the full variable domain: ETGVTQSPTHLIKTRGQQVTLRCSSQSGHNTVSWYQQALGQGPQFIFQYYREEENGRGNFPPRFSGLQFPNYSSELNVNALELDDSALYLCASRDAGTSTGELFFGEGSRLTVL.

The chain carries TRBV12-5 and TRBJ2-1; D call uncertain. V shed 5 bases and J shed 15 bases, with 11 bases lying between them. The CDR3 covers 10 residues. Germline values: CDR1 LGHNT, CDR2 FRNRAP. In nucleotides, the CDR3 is TGTGCTAGTGGTACCTGGGCCTGGTTCTTC. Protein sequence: CASGTWAWFF.

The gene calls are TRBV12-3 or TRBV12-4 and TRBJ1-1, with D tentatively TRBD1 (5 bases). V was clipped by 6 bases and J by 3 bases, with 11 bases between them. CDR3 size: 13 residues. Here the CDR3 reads CASRGTSDTEAFF. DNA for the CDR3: TGTGCCAGCAGGGGGACGTCAGACACTGAAGCTTTCTTT.